This is a list of T cell receptor beta chains from one sample in a study of Ad26.COV2.S vaccination and SARS-CoV-2 variants. Profiled with immunoSEQ multiplex PCR; TCRdb holds only in-frame clones, not every one. The sample lists around 300,000 clones; roughly nine tenths were seen once. The sample in question was peripheral blood, obtained in a trial of Ad26.COV2.S vaccine versus placebo. These receptors originate from a person aged 18 to 59 who received the Ad26.COV2.S COVID-19 vaccine or a placebo. CDR3s include the opening cysteine and the closing phenylalanine or tryptophan. The D gene is left open where the match is weak. Size tells how often a clone was seen (once, few, many) or the class of an expanded clone, and some rows leave it out.

v_call: TRBV5-6
clone_size: few
d_call: .
j_call: TRBJ1-2
cdr3_nt: TGTGCCAGCAGCTTGGAGATTGGCAGCCTCCGAGGGAATGGCTACACCTTC
cdr3_aa: CASSLEIGSLRGNGYTF

v_call: TRBV6-2/TRBV6-3
clone_size: .
d_call: .
j_call: TRBJ1-6
cdr3_nt: TGTGCCAGCAGTTTACAGGGACCCTATAATTCACCCCTCCACTTT
cdr3_aa: CASSLQGPYNSPLHF

v_call: TRBV6-5
clone_size: once
d_call: .
j_call: TRBJ1-2
cdr3_nt: TGTGCCAGCAGTTACTCTCGTGTAGGGGTAAACTATGGCTACACCTTC
cdr3_aa: CASSYSRVGVNYGYTF

v_call: TRBV24-1
clone_size: .
d_call: .
j_call: TRBJ2-3
cdr3_nt: TGTGCCACCAGTGACCTGACGGACCCTGGGGATACGCAGTATTTT
cdr3_aa: CATSDLTDPGDTQYF

v_call: TRBV19
clone_size: once
d_call: .
j_call: TRBJ1-1
cdr3_nt: TGTGCCAGTAGTAGTGTCGGGAATGAAGCTTTCTTT
cdr3_aa: CASSSVGNEAFF

v_call: TRBV19
clone_size: once
d_call: .
j_call: TRBJ1-1
cdr3_nt: TGTGCCAGTCGGACTGGGGGCACTGAAGCTTTCTTT
cdr3_aa: CASRTGGTEAFF

v_call: TRBV6-4
clone_size: .
d_call: TRBD1
j_call: TRBJ2-7
cdr3_nt: TGTGCCAGCAGTGCCAAATACACTGGGACAGGGGGACACTACGAGCAGTACTTC
cdr3_aa: CASSAKYTGTGGHYEQYF

v_call: TRBV5-8
clone_size: .
d_call: .
j_call: TRBJ1-1
cdr3_nt: TGTGCCAGCAGCCGGGGAGGGACTGAAGCTTTCTTT
cdr3_aa: CASSRGGTEAFF

v_call: TRBV7-9
clone_size: once
d_call: TRBD2
j_call: TRBJ2-2
cdr3_nt: TGTGCCAGCAGCTTCAGGGCTAGCGGGAGGGCCTTGATCACCGGGGAGCTGTTTTTT
cdr3_aa: CASSFRASGRALITGELFF

v_call: TRBV5-6
clone_size: .
d_call: .
j_call: TRBJ1-5
cdr3_nt: TGTGCCAGCAGCTTGGCCGGATCGGGGGGTGGCAATCAGCCCCAGCATTTT
cdr3_aa: CASSLAGSGGGNQPQHF

v_call: TRBV19
clone_size: .
d_call: TRBD1
j_call: TRBJ1-5
cdr3_nt: TGTGCCACCGGACAGGGTATGTATCAGCCCCAGCATTTT
cdr3_aa: CATGQGMYQPQHF

v_call: TRBV7-9
clone_size: .
d_call: TRBD1
j_call: TRBJ1-2
cdr3_nt: TGTGCCAGCAGCTCCGCCGGGGACAGGGGGCGGTCGGGCGGCTACACCTTC
cdr3_aa: CASSSAGDRGRSGGYTF

v_call: TRBV19
clone_size: few
d_call: .
j_call: TRBJ1-1
cdr3_nt: TGTGCCAGTAGTATATCGGGTTGGGCGGAAGCTTTCTTT
cdr3_aa: CASSISGWAEAFF

v_call: TRBV27
clone_size: .
d_call: .
j_call: TRBJ2-5
cdr3_nt: TGTGCCAGCAGTTCCCCCCCCGGGCCATTAGTAGAGACCCAGTACTTC
cdr3_aa: CASSSPPGPLVETQYF

v_call: TRBV11-3
clone_size: .
d_call: TRBD1
j_call: TRBJ1-3
cdr3_nt: TGTGCCAGCAGCGCCAGGGACAGGAGTGGAAACACCATATATTTT
cdr3_aa: CASSARDRSGNTIYF

v_call: TRBV6-5
clone_size: .
d_call: TRBD1
j_call: TRBJ2-1
cdr3_nt: TGTGCCAGCAGTTGGACAGGGAGTCTCGGCGAGCAGTTCTTC
cdr3_aa: CASSWTGSLGEQFF

v_call: TRBV28
clone_size: .
d_call: .
j_call: TRBJ2-7
cdr3_nt: TGTGCCAGCAGCCTTATCCCCCCCGAGCAGTACTTC
cdr3_aa: CASSLIPPEQYF

v_call: TRBV3-1/TRBV3-2
clone_size: .
d_call: TRBD2
j_call: TRBJ2-5
cdr3_nt: TGTGCCAGCAGCCAACCTCTGGGAGTAGCGGGGGGTACAGAGACCCAGTACTTC
cdr3_aa: CASSQPLGVAGGTETQYF

v_call: TRBV5-5
clone_size: few
d_call: .
j_call: TRBJ1-2
cdr3_nt: TGTGCCAGCAGCTTGGGCACCACTAACTATGGCTACACCTTC
cdr3_aa: CASSLGTTNYGYTF

v_call: TRBV4-1
clone_size: .
d_call: .
j_call: TRBJ1-1
cdr3_nt: TGCGCCAGCAGCCATCCTGACATCCCGAACACTGAAGCTTTCTTT
cdr3_aa: CASSHPDIPNTEAFF

v_call: TRBV14
clone_size: .
d_call: .
j_call: TRBJ1-4
cdr3_nt: TGTGCCAGCAGCTCATATTCCCCCCTGGATGAAAAACTGTTTTTT
cdr3_aa: CASSSYSPLDEKLFF

v_call: TRBV5-1
clone_size: .
d_call: TRBD2
j_call: TRBJ2-1
cdr3_nt: TGCGCCAGCAGCCCTCAGGGACTAGCCGTTGGTGAGCAGTTCTTC
cdr3_aa: CASSPQGLAVGEQFF

v_call: TRBV4-3
clone_size: .
d_call: TRBD1
j_call: TRBJ2-2
cdr3_nt: TGCGCCAGCAGTCTCGACAGGGTTAACACCGGGGAGCTGTTTTTT
cdr3_aa: CASSLDRVNTGELFF

v_call: TRBV6-4
clone_size: .
d_call: .
j_call: TRBJ1-1
cdr3_nt: TGTGCCAGCAGTGAGGTCCTTGGGACTGAAGCTTTCTTT
cdr3_aa: CASSEVLGTEAFF

v_call: TRBV3-1/TRBV3-2
clone_size: .
d_call: .
j_call: TRBJ1-2
cdr3_nt: TGTGCCAGCAGCCAAGTATGGAGCTATGGCTACACCTTC
cdr3_aa: CASSQVWSYGYTF

v_call: TRBV10-1
clone_size: .
d_call: .
j_call: TRBJ2-2
cdr3_nt: TGCGCCAGCGGAAGGGGAGCCGGGGAGCTGTTTTTT
cdr3_aa: CASGRGAGELFF

v_call: TRBV25-1
clone_size: .
d_call: .
j_call: TRBJ1-1
cdr3_nt: TGTGCCAGCAGTGAATCCCGCCGGTGGGGACTCACTGAAGCTTTCTTT
cdr3_aa: CASSESRRWGLTEAFF

v_call: TRBV24-1
clone_size: .
d_call: .
j_call: TRBJ2-2
cdr3_nt: TGTGCCACCAGTGATTCGGGGGGCCCCGGGGAGCTGTTTTTT
cdr3_aa: CATSDSGGPGELFF

v_call: TRBV2
clone_size: .
d_call: TRBD2
j_call: TRBJ2-4
cdr3_nt: TGTGCCAGCCGACTAGCGGACCACCTAGCCAAAAACATTCAGTACTTC
cdr3_aa: CASRLADHLAKNIQYF

v_call: TRBV7-3
clone_size: .
d_call: .
j_call: TRBJ2-6
cdr3_nt: TGTGCCAGCAGCTTAAATTCCGCAGTTGGGGCCAACGTCCTGACTTTC
cdr3_aa: CASSLNSAVGANVLTF

v_call: TRBV6-2/TRBV6-3
clone_size: .
d_call: .
j_call: TRBJ1-6
cdr3_nt: TGTGCCAGCAGTTACTTAGGCCGGTCACCCCTCCACTTT
cdr3_aa: CASSYLGRSPLHF

v_call: TRBV6-5
clone_size: .
d_call: .
j_call: TRBJ1-2
cdr3_nt: TGTGCCAGCAGTTACGGGGGCCGAATTATGGACTACACCTTC
cdr3_aa: CASSYGGRIMDYTF

v_call: TRBV2
clone_size: .
d_call: .
j_call: TRBJ2-2
cdr3_nt: TGTGCCAGCAGCCTGGGGCCCGGGGAGCTGTTTTTT
cdr3_aa: CASSLGPGELFF

v_call: TRBV11-3
clone_size: .
d_call: TRBD2
j_call: TRBJ2-5
cdr3_nt: TGTGCCAGCAGCTTAGGCCCTAGCGGGGGCCAAGAGACCCAGTACTTC
cdr3_aa: CASSLGPSGGQETQYF

v_call: TRBV20-1
clone_size: .
d_call: TRBD1
j_call: TRBJ2-4
cdr3_nt: TGCAGTGCTAGTTTCGGGACAGGGAAAAACATTCAGTACTTC
cdr3_aa: CSASFGTGKNIQYF